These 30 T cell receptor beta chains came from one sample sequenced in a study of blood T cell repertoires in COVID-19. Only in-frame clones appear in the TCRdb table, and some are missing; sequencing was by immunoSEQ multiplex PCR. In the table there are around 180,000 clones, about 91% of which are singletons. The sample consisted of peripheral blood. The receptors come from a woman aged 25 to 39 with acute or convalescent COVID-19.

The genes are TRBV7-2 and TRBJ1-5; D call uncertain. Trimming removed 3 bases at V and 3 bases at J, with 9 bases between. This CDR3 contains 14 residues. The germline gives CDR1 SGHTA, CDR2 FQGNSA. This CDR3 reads CASSLHSFNQPQHF. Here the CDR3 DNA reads TGTGCCAGCAGCTTGCACAGCTTCAATCAGCCCCAGCATTTT. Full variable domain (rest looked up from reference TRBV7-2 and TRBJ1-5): GAGVSQSPSNKVTEKGKDVELRCDPISGHTALYWYRQSLGQGLEFLIYFQGNSAPDKSGLPSDRFSAERTGGSVSTLTIQRTQQEDSAVYLCASSLHSFNQPQHFGDGTRLSIL.

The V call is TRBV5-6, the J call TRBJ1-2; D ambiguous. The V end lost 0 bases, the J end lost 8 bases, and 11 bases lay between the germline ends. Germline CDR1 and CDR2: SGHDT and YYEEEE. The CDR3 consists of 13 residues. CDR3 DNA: TGTGCCAGCAGCTTGGTGGCTACGGGGGGCTACACCTTC. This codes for CASSLVATGGYTF.

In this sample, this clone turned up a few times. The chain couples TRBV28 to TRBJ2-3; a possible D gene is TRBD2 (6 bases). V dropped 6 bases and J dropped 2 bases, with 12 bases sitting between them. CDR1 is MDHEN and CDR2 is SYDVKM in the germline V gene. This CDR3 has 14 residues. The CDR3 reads CASRIPGVTDTQYF. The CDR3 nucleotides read TGTGCCAGCAGAATCCCGGGAGTCACAGATACGCAGTATTTT. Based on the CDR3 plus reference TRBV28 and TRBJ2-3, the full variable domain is DVKVTQSSRYLVKRTGEKVFLECVQDMDHENMFWYRQDPGLGLRLIYFSYDVKMKEKGDIPEGYSVSREKKERFSLILESASTNQTSMYLCASRIPGVTDTQYFGPGTRLTVL.

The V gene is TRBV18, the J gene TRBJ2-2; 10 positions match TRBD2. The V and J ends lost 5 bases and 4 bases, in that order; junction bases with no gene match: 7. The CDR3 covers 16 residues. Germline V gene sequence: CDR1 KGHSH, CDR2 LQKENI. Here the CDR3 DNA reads TGTGCCAGCTCAGGGGGACTAGCGACTATCACCGGGGAGCTGTTTTTT. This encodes CASSGGLATITGELFF.

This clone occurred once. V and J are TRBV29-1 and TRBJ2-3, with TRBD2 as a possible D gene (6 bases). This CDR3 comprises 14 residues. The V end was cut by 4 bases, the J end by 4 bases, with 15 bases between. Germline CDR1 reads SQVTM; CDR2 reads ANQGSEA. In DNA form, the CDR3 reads TGCAGCGTTGGGGTCGGGAGTATTGCAGATACGCAGTATTTT. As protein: CSVGVGSIADTQYF.

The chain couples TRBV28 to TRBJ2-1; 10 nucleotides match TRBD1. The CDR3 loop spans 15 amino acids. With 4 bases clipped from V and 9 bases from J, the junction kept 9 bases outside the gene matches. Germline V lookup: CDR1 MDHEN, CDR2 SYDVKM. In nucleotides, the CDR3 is TGTGCCAGCAGTTACGACAGGGGGCGTTCGCTTGAGCAGTTCTTC. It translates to CASSYDRGRSLEQFF.

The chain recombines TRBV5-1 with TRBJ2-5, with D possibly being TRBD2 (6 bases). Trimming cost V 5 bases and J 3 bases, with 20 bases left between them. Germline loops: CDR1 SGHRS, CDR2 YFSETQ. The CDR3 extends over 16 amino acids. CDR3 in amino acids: CASSWGSSVIKETQYF. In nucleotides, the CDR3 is TGCGCCAGCAGTTGGGGCTCTAGCGTGATCAAAGAGACCCAGTACTTC.

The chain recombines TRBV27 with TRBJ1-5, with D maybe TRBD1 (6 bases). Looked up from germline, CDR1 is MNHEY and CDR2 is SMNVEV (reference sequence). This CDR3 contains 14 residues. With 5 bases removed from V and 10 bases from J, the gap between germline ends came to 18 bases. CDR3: CASSPWDTLTPQHF. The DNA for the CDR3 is TGTGCCAGCAGTCCCTGGGACACCCTCACACCCCAGCATTTT.

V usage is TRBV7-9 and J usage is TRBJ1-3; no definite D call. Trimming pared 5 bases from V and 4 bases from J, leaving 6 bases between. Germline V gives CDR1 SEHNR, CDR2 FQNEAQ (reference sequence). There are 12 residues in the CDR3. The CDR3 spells CASSPRGNTIYF. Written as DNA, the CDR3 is TGTGCCAGCAGCCCGAGAGGAAACACCATATATTTT.

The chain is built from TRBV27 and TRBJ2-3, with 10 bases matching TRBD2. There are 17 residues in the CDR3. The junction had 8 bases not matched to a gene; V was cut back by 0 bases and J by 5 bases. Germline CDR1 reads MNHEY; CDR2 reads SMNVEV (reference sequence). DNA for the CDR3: TGTGCCAGCAGTTTATCGCCGAGCGGGAGGGAACGAGATACGCAGTATTTT. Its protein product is CASSLSPSGRERDTQYF.

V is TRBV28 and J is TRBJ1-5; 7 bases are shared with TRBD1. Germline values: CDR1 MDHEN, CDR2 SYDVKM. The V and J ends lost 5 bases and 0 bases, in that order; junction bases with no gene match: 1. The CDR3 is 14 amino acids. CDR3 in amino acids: CASSAGGSNQPQHF. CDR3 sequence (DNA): TGTGCCAGCAGTGCAGGGGGTAGCAATCAGCCCCAGCATTTT.

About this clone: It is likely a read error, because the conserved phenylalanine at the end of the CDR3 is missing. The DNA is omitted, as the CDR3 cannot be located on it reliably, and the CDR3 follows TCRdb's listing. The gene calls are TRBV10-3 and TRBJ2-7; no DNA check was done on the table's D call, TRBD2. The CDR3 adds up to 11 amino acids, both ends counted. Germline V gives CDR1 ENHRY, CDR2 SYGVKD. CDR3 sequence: CAISDLAGGPN.

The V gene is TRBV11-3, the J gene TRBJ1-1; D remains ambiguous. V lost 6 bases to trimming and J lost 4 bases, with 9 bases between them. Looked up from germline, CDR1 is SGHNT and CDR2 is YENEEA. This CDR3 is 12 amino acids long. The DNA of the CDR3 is TGTGCCAGCAGTCTCACGGGCACTGAAGCTTTCTTT. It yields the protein CASSLTGTEAFF.

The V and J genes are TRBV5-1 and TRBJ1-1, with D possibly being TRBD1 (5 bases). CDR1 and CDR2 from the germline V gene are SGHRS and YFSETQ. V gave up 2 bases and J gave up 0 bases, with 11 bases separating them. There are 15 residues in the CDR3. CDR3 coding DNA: TGCGCCAGCAGCTTTAACGGGGGAATGAACACTGAAGCTTTCTTT. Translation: CASSFNGGMNTEAFF.

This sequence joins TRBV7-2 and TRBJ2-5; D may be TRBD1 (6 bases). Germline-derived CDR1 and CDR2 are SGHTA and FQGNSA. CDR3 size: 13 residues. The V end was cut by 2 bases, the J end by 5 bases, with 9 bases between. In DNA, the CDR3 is TGTGCCAGCAGCTTAAACAGGGAGGAGACCCAGTACTTC. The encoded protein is CASSLNREETQYF.

Here the CDR3 DNA reads TGTGCCAGCTCCCGCCCTCGAGGGGGGGAACCCCTCCACTTT. Translation gives CASSRPRGGEPLHF. This rearrangement joins TRBV27 to TRBJ1-6; TRBD1 might be the D (6 bases). There are 14 residues in the CDR3. Germline V gene sequence: CDR1 MNHEY, CDR2 SMNVEV (reference sequence). Trimming shortened V by 8 bases and J by 12 bases, and 20 bases separated the two germline ends.

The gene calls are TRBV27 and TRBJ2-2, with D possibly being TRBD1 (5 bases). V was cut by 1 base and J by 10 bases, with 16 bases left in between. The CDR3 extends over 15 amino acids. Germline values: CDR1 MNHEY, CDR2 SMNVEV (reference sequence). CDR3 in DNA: TGTGCCAGCAGTTTATTTGACCCGACAGCTGCGGAGCTGTTTTTT. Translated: CASSLFDPTAAELFF.

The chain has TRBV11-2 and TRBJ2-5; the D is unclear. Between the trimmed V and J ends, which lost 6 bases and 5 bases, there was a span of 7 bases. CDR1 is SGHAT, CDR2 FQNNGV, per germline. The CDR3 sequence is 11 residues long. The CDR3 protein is CASRFVETQYF. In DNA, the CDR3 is TGTGCCAGCAGATTCGTCGAGACCCAGTACTTC.

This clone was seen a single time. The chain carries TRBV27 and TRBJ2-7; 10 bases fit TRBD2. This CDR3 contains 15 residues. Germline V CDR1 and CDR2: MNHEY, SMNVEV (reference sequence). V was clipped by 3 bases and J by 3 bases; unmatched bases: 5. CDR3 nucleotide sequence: TGTGCCAGCAGTTTTTCGTCTAGCGGGAGCTACGAGCAGTACTTC. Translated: CASSFSSSGSYEQYF.

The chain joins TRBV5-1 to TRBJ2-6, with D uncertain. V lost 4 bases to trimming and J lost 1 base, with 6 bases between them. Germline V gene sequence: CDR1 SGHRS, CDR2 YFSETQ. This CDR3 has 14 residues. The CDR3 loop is CASSPGSGANVLTF. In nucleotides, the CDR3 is TGCGCCAGCAGCCCCGGTTCTGGGGCCAACGTCCTGACTTTC.

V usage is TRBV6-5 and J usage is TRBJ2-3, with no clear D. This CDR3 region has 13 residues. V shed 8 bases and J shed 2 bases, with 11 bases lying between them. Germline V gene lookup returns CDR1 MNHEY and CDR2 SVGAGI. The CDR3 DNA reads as TGTGCCAGCTCAGGAACCCCCACAGATACGCAGTATTTT. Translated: CASSGTPTDTQYF.

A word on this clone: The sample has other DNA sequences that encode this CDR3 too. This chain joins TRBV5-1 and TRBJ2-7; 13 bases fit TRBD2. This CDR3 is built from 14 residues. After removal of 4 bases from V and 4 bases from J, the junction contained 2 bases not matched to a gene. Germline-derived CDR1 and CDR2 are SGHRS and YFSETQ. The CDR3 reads CASSRTSGSYEQYF. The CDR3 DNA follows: TGCGCCAGCAGCCGGACTAGCGGGAGTTACGAGCAGTACTTC.

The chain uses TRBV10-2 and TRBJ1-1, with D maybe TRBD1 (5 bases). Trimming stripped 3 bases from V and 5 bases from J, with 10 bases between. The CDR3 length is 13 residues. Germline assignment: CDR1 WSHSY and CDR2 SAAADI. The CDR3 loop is CASSETGGTEAFF. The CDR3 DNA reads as TGCGCCAGCAGTGAAACAGGAGGGACTGAAGCTTTCTTT.

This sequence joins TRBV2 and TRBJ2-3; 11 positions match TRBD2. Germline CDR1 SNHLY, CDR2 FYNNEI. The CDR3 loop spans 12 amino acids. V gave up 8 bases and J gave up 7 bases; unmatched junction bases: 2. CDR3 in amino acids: CASGTSGYTQYF. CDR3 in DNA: TGTGCCAGCGGGACTAGCGGCTATACGCAGTATTTT.

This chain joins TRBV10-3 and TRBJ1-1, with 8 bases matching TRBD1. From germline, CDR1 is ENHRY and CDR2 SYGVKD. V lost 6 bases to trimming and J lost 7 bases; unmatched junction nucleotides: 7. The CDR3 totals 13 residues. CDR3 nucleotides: TGTGCCATCAGCGCAGGGGGCAAAGTTGAAGCTTTCTTT. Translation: CAISAGGKVEAFF.

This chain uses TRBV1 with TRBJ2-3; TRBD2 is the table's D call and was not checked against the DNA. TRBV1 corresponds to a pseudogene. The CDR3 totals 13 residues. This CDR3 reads CTSRAGPTDTQYF. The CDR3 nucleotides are TGCACCAGCCGAGCGGGCCCGACAGATACGCAGTATTTT.

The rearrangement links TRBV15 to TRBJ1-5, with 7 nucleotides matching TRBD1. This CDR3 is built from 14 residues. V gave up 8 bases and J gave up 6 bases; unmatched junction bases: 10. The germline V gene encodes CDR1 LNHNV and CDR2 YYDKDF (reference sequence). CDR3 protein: CATGKTGKGQPQHF. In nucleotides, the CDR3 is TGTGCCACCGGAAAGACAGGGAAAGGTCAGCCCCAGCATTTT. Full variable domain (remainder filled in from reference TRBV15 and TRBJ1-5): DAMVIQNPRYQVTQFGKPVTLSCSQTLNHNVMYWYQQKSSQAPKLLFHYYDKDFNNEADTPDNFQSRRPNTSFCFLDIRSPGLGDTAMYLCATGKTGKGQPQHFGDGTRLSIL.

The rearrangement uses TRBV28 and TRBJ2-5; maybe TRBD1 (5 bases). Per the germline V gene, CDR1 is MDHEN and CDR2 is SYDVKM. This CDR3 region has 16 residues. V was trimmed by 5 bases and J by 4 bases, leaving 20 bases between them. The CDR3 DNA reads TGTGCCAGCAGTCCTACCGACAGATCCATGGGAGAGACCCAGTACTTC. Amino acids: CASSPTDRSMGETQYF.

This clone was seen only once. The CDR3 DNA sequence: TGTGCCAGCAGCCGGGACAGGGAGGGTCTCGAGCAGTACTTC. This gives the protein CASSRDREGLEQYF. This rearrangement joins TRBV7-9 to TRBJ2-7; 9 bases line up with TRBD1. V trimming: 5 bases; J trimming: 6 bases; junction bases outside the gene matches: 8. Germline V lookup: CDR1 SEHNR, CDR2 FQNEAQ (reference sequence). The CDR3 sequence is 14 residues long.

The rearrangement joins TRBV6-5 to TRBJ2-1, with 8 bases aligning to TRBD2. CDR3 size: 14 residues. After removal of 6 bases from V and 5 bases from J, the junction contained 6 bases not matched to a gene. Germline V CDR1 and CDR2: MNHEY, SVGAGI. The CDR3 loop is CASREPSGHNEQFF. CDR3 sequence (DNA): TGTGCCAGCAGGGAGCCTAGCGGGCACAATGAGCAGTTCTTC.